The 17 T cell receptor beta chains listed next were all sequenced from one sample in a study of OX40 agonist ivuxolimab in advanced cancers. This table comes from immunoSEQ multiplex PCR, and its TCRdb copy is limited to in-frame clones, with some not included. The sample lists 80,000 or so clones, 85% to 90% occurring once. This specimen was CD4+ or CD8+ T cells sorted from blood, taken in a trial of the OX40 agonist ivuxolimab. The source is an adult with an advanced solid tumor such as melanoma, head and neck, liver or kidney cancer.

This chain connects TRBV10-1 to TRBJ2-5; 9 bases align to TRBD1. CDR1 is WNHNN, CDR2 SYGVQD, per germline (reference sequence). The CDR3 consists of 15 residues. V was clipped by 3 bases and J by 5 bases; unmatched bases: 7. The CDR3 nucleotides read TGCGCCAGCAGTGAAACGGGACAGGGTAGGGAGACCCAGTACTTC. This codes for CASSETGQGRETQYF.

J is TRBJ1-3 and V is TRBV30; D not resolved. Trimming left V 4 bases short and J 0 bases short, with 10 bases between. The CDR3 sequence is 14 residues long. CDR1 GTSNPN and CDR2 SVGIG come from the germline V gene (reference sequence). The CDR3 here is CAWMTWGSGNTIYF. CDR3 nucleotide sequence: TGTGCCTGGATGACTTGGGGCTCTGGAAACACCATATATTTT.

In its sample, this clone was seen a few times. V and J are TRBV14 and TRBJ1-5; D gene uncertain. The germline V and J ends were trimmed by 4 bases and 7 bases, with 11 bases remaining between them. The CDR3 loop spans 13 amino acids. Per the germline V gene, CDR1 is SGHDN and CDR2 is FVKESK. The CDR3 DNA sequence: TGTGCCAGCAGCCGCGGTCAGGCCCAGCCCCAGCATTTT. This translates into CASSRGQAQPQHF.

The chain combines TRBV6-6 with TRBJ2-3; D might be TRBD2 (7 bases). Per the germline V gene, CDR1 is MNHNY and CDR2 is SVGAGI (reference sequence). V lost 8 bases and J 4 bases, leaving 16 bases between the germline ends. The CDR3 is 14 residues long. DNA of the CDR3: TGTGCCAGCCAGAAGGACGGGGGGCCAGATACGCAGTATTTT. This sequence encodes CASQKDGGPDTQYF.

V gene TRBV19 combines with J gene TRBJ2-2; D is tentatively TRBD1 or TRBD2 (6 bases each). CDR1 is LNHDA, CDR2 SQIVND, per germline (reference sequence). V gave up 3 bases and J gave up 2 bases, with 16 bases separating them. CDR3 length equals 17 residues. This CDR3 is CASSIHLGGGNTGELFF. CDR3 DNA sequence: TGTGCCAGTAGTATTCACTTGGGGGGCGGTAACACCGGGGAGCTGTTTTTT.

Here the CDR3 DNA reads TGCGCCAGCAGCTTAAGGACTAGCGGGACTCTTCTTTACGAGCAGTACTTC. Amino acid sequence: CASSLRTSGTLLYEQYF. This chain uses TRBV5-1 with TRBJ2-7, with TRBD2 matching over 12 bases. This CDR3 has 17 residues. V shed 2 bases, J shed 4 bases, and the junction held 10 bases outside the gene matches. Germline CDR1 and CDR2: SGHRS and YFSETQ.

The chain joins TRBV27 to TRBJ1-2; TRBD1 matches 7 bases. This CDR3 is built from 14 residues. The V gene end was trimmed by 6 bases and the J gene end by 3 bases; junction bases not matched to a gene: 7. Germline CDR1 is MNHEY and CDR2 is SMNVEV (reference sequence). The CDR3 DNA sequence: TGTGCCAGCAGGCTGGCAGGGGGGGACTATGGCTACACCTTC. Its translation: CASRLAGGDYGYTF.

CDR3 DNA: TGTGCCATCAGTAAGGGGACTAGCGGGGGAGAAGAGACCCAGTACTTC. Translated: CAISKGTSGGEETQYF. This chain uses TRBV10-3 with TRBJ2-5; 14 nucleotides align to TRBD2. The germline gives CDR1 ENHRY, CDR2 SYGVKD. Trimming at V came to 5 bases and at J to 3 bases, leaving 5 bases not matched to a gene. There are 16 residues in the CDR3.

The chain combines TRBV5-4 with TRBJ1-4; 8 bases map to TRBD1. The CDR3 has 14 residues. The V and J ends lost 3 bases and 10 bases, in that order; junction bases with no gene match: 8. In germline, CDR1 is SGHNT, CDR2 YYREEE (reference sequence). In DNA, the CDR3 is TGTGCCAGCAGCTCACCCCCAGGGGGCCGAAAACTGTTTTTT. This sequence encodes CASSSPPGGRKLFF.

V is TRBV7-2 and J is TRBJ1-1; D unresolved. This CDR3 has 13 amino acids. Germline CDR1 reads SGHTA; CDR2 reads FQGNSA. The V end was cut by 1 base, the J end by 5 bases, with 8 bases between. CDR3 in amino acids: CASSLGIATEAFF. CDR3 DNA: TGTGCCAGCAGCTTAGGGATCGCGACTGAAGCTTTCTTT.

This clone was picked up a small number of times. V is TRBV18 and J is TRBJ2-1; TRBD2 is a possible D gene (6 bases). This CDR3 is 14 amino acids long. CDR1 is KGHSH and CDR2 is LQKENI in the germline V gene. The V end was cut by 3 bases, the J end by 5 bases, with 11 bases between. The CDR3 spells CASSPGGGDNEQFF. DNA of the CDR3: TGTGCCAGCTCACCCGGGGGTGGGGACAATGAGCAGTTCTTC.

This chain links TRBV9 with TRBJ2-1; D uncertain. CDR3 length: 13 amino acids. V lost 7 bases to trimming and J lost 8 bases, with 16 bases between them. Germline V gene lookup returns CDR1 SGDLS and CDR2 YYNGEE. The CDR3 DNA follows: TGTGCCAGCGGTAAGGGCCGACGGGATGAGCAGTTCTTC. Translation: CASGKGRRDEQFF.

The chain couples TRBV4-1 to TRBJ2-4, with TRBD1 matching 8 bases. V was clipped by 2 bases and J by 5 bases; unmatched bases: 8. Germline lookup yields CDR1 MGHRA and CDR2 YSYEKL. This CDR3 spans 16 amino acids. DNA for the CDR3: TGCGCCAGCAGCCAAACATCCGGGACAGGCCAAAACATTCAGTACTTC. Translating it yields CASSQTSGTGQNIQYF.

V and J are TRBV19 and TRBJ1-2; D is unresolved. Germline CDR1 LNHDA, CDR2 SQIVND (reference sequence). The CDR3 is 14 residues long. Trimming removed 0 bases from V and 8 bases from J, with 13 bases in between. The CDR3 DNA follows: TGTGCCAGTAGTATAGATCGGCTTACGGGAGGCTACACCTTC. Encoded protein: CASSIDRLTGGYTF.

This chain joins TRBV2 and TRBJ2-5; a possible D gene is TRBD2 (5 bases). The germline V gene has CDR1 SNHLY and CDR2 FYNNEI. This CDR3 has 15 amino acids. Trimming removed 6 bases at V and 1 base at J, with 15 bases between. The CDR3 nucleotides read TGTGCCAGCAGGCTACTAGGAGGCGGCCAAGAGACCCAGTACTTC. Translation: CASRLLGGGQETQYF.

This clone showed up just a few times. The chain joins TRBV13 to TRBJ1-3, with unresolved D. The CDR3 totals 16 residues. Trimming removed 5 bases at V and 0 bases at J, with 14 bases between. Germline values: CDR1 PRHDT, CDR2 FYEKMQ (reference sequence). The CDR3 protein is CASSLRPTNSGNTIYF. Here the CDR3 DNA reads TGTGCCAGCAGCCTACGTCCGACGAACTCTGGAAACACCATATATTTT. Full variable domain (rest looked up from reference TRBV13 and TRBJ1-3): AAGVIQSPRHLIKEKRETATLKCYPIPRHDTVYWYQQGPGQDPQFLISFYEKMQSDKGSIPDRFSAQQFSDYHSELNMSSLELGDSALYFCASSLRPTNSGNTIYFGEGSWLTVV.

This clone was seen once. The chain employs TRBV28 and TRBJ1-4; TRBD1 might be the D (5 bases). This CDR3 contains 12 residues. The V and J ends lost 6 bases and 5 bases respectively, with 7 bases between them. Germline V gene lookup returns CDR1 MDHEN and CDR2 SYDVKM. CDR3 region: CASRGGNEKLFF. CDR3 nucleotides: TGTGCCAGCAGGGGGGGGAATGAAAAACTGTTTTTT. Drawing the rest from reference TRBV28 and TRBJ1-4, the complete variable domain is DVKVTQSSRYLVKRTGEKVFLECVQDMDHENMFWYRQDPGLGLRLIYFSYDVKMKEKGDIPEGYSVSREKKERFSLILESASTNQTSMYLCASRGGNEKLFFGSGTQLSVL.